This entry lists 20 T cell receptor beta chains sequenced from one sample in a study of T cell responses to AZD1222 COVID-19 vaccine. Profiled with immunoSEQ multiplex PCR; TCRdb holds only in-frame clones, not every one. Here the sample spans some 120,000 clones, around 85% being singletons. This material consisted of peripheral blood, taken on day 0 of MenACWY control vaccination. Every receptor here comes from an adult in good health.

The chain employs TRBV5-4 and TRBJ1-4; a weak D match, TRBD1 (5 bases). V was trimmed by 3 bases and J by 8 bases, leaving 17 bases between them. Germline CDR1 reads SGHNT; CDR2 reads YYREEE (reference sequence). The CDR3 covers 15 residues. The CDR3 DNA reads TGTGCCAGCAGCTCGCAGGACACAAGAGGGGAAAAACTGTTTTTT. Its protein is CASSSQDTRGEKLFF.

The chain joins TRBV6-2 or TRBV6-3 to TRBJ2-7; no firm D call. Trimming took 5 bases from V and 7 from J, leaving 15 bases between them. The germline CDR1 and CDR2 sequences are MNHEY and SVGEGT. The CDR3 totals 13 residues. CDR3 residues: CASSHSGRWEQYF. The CDR3 region has the DNA TGTGCCAGCAGTCATTCGGGTAGGTGGGAGCAGTACTTC.

J is TRBJ1-4 and V is TRBV7-2; D not certain. The CDR3 totals 17 residues. Germline loops: CDR1 SGHTA, CDR2 FQGNSA. The ends were cut back, 5 bases at V and 3 bases at J, with 19 bases in the middle. In nucleotides, the CDR3 is TGTGCCAGCAGCCGTACAGTTCCCTACGGGGCTAATGAAAAACTGTTTTTT. Protein sequence: CASSRTVPYGANEKLFF.

The rearrangement links TRBV28 to TRBJ2-7; 8 positions match TRBD2. Germline values: CDR1 MDHEN, CDR2 SYDVKM. Trimming removed 8 bases from V and 2 bases from J; junction bases left unmatched: 11. The CDR3 sequence is 15 residues long. CDR3 in DNA: TGTGCCAGCGGGCCCTGGGTAGCGGGGACCTACGAGCAGTACTTC. This translates into CASGPWVAGTYEQYF.

The CDR3 protein is CASSGTGRETQYF. CDR3 bases: TGTGCCAGCTCTGGGACAGGGCGGGAGACCCAGTACTTC. V gene TRBV2 combines with J gene TRBJ2-5; 9 bases fit TRBD1. The CDR3 has 13 amino acids. After removal of 8 bases from V and 5 bases from J, the junction contained 6 bases not matched to a gene. Per germline, CDR1 SNHLY and CDR2 FYNNEI.

This clone was picked up a small number of times. The chain's CDR3 is CASSREGRTSYEQYF. CDR3 in DNA: TGTGCCAGCTCACGGGAGGGTAGAACTTCCTACGAGCAGTACTTC. The chain has TRBV18 and TRBJ2-7; 7 nucleotides align to TRBD2. The J segment lost 1 base and the V segment lost 4 bases, leaving 7 bases of the junction unmatched. CDR3 length equals 15 residues. Per the germline V gene, CDR1 is KGHSH and CDR2 is LQKENI.

V usage is TRBV2 and J usage is TRBJ2-7; 8 bases fit TRBD2. Losses at the gene ends were 8 bases for V and 6 bases for J; bases not matched to a gene: 9. The CDR3 is made up of 13 amino acids. From germline, CDR1 is SNHLY and CDR2 FYNNEI. The CDR3 loop reads CASGVGLAGEQYF. The CDR3 DNA is TGTGCCAGCGGCGTTGGACTAGCAGGCGAGCAGTACTTC. The whole variable domain, filled in from reference TRBV2 and TRBJ2-7, reads EPEVTQTPSHQVTQMGQEVILRCVPISNHLYFYWYRQILGQKVEFLVSFYNNEISEKSEIFDDQFSVERPDGSNFTLKIRSTKLEDSAMYFCASGVGLAGEQYFGPGTRLTVT.

This chain connects TRBV3-1 (or the pseudogene TRBV3-2) to TRBJ1-3, with 9 bases fitting TRBD1. Germline values: CDR1 LGHDT, CDR2 YNNKEL (reference sequence). The CDR3 contains 17 residues. Trimming at V came to 4 bases and at J to 0 bases, leaving 7 bases not matched to a gene. DNA of the CDR3: TGTGCCAGCAGCCCATCGGACAGGGGCCTCTCTGGAAACACCATATATTTT. This sequence encodes CASSPSDRGLSGNTIYF.

The chain recombines TRBV6-1 with TRBJ2-7; D perhaps matches TRBD2 (5 bases). The CDR3 is made up of 19 amino acids. Trimming cost V 0 bases and J 0 bases, with 21 bases left between them. Germline V lookup: CDR1 MNHNS, CDR2 SASEGT. CDR3 protein: CASSEALPSLEGGSYEQYF. DNA of the CDR3: TGTGCCAGCAGTGAAGCGCTTCCCTCCTTAGAGGGTGGCTCCTACGAGCAGTACTTC.

The chain has TRBV7-2 and TRBJ2-7; D perhaps matches TRBD2 (6 bases). The CDR3 runs 15 residues. The V and J ends lost 6 bases and 0 bases respectively, with 15 bases between them. Germline V gene lookup returns CDR1 SGHTA and CDR2 FQGNSA. The chain's CDR3 is CASSRSGPVSYEQYF. Here the CDR3 DNA reads TGTGCCAGCAGTCGTAGCGGTCCTGTCTCCTACGAGCAGTACTTC.

The chain carries TRBV9 and TRBJ2-5, with 10 nucleotides matching TRBD1. CDR1 is SGDLS and CDR2 is YYNGEE in the germline V gene. This CDR3 contains 16 residues. J gave up 3 bases and V 0 bases, and 5 bases lay outside the gene matches. The CDR3 DNA reads TGTGCCAGCAGCGTAGTAGGGGGACAGGGGAAAGAGACCCAGTACTTC. It translates to CASSVVGGQGKETQYF.

The rearrangement uses TRBV5-1 and TRBJ1-1; unclear D gene. The CDR3 consists of 14 residues. The V and J ends lost 5 bases and 4 bases respectively, with 15 bases between them. The germline gives CDR1 SGHRS, CDR2 YFSETQ. The DNA for the CDR3 is TGCGCCAGCAGTCTGGGAACCGTAGTCACTGAAGCTTTCTTT. Residues: CASSLGTVVTEAFF.

This rearrangement joins TRBV27 to TRBJ1-1; D unresolved. The CDR3 consists of 12 residues. Deletions cut 4 bases from V and 5 bases from J, with 8 bases between. The germline CDR1 and CDR2 sequences are MNHEY and SMNVEV (reference sequence). CDR3 bases: TGTGCCAGCAGTTCCCGGAGGACTGAAGCTTTCTTT. It codes for CASSSRRTEAFF.

The chain is built from TRBV5-1 and TRBJ1-3; no clear D gene. The CDR3 consists of 17 residues. The V end lost 0 bases, the J end lost 0 bases, and 13 bases lay between the germline ends. Germline V gives CDR1 SGHRS, CDR2 YFSETQ. The CDR3 is CASSLDLQVTSGNTIYF. DNA of the CDR3: TGCGCCAGCAGCTTGGACCTTCAGGTTACCTCTGGAAACACCATATATTTT.

The genes are TRBV21-1 and TRBJ1-6. TRBV21-1 is termed a pseudogene. The CDR3 spans 16 residues. CDR3 sequence (DNA): TGTGCCACACCGGGCCAGGACTCGGCCTATAATTCACCCCTCCACTTT. This sequence encodes CATPGQDSAYNSPLHF.

The chain carries TRBV4-1 and TRBJ1-2; tentatively, D is TRBD1 (6 bases). V lost 1 base, J lost 4 bases, and 13 bases lay in between. This CDR3 has 15 residues. Per the germline V gene, CDR1 is MGHRA and CDR2 is YSYEKL. The CDR3 loop is CASSQAPGDTYGYTF. In DNA form, the CDR3 reads TGCGCCAGCAGCCAAGCTCCAGGGGATACCTATGGCTACACCTTC.

This clone has only one observation. The V and J genes are TRBV19 and TRBJ1-5; perhaps TRBD1 as D (6 bases). From germline, CDR1 is LNHDA and CDR2 SQIVND (reference sequence). CDR3 length: 13 residues. The V and J ends lost 5 bases and 6 bases respectively, with 11 bases between them. The CDR3 sequence: CASSVQGGQPQHF. The CDR3 DNA is TGTGCCAGTAGTGTACAGGGTGGTCAGCCCCAGCATTTT.

The chain joins TRBV19 to TRBJ2-2; 7 bases line up with TRBD1. V was pared by 7 bases and J by 2 bases, with 7 bases of the junction left unmatched. The germline CDR1 and CDR2 sequences are LNHDA and SQIVND (reference sequence). The CDR3 is 15 amino acids. The CDR3 reads CASTLGQSNTGELFF. For the CDR3, the DNA is TGTGCCAGTACCTTGGGACAGTCAAACACCGGGGAGCTGTTTTTT.

The J gene is TRBJ2-7, the V gene TRBV11-3; TRBD2 agrees at 9 bases. V was clipped by 1 base and J by 2 bases; unmatched bases: 3. The CDR3 consists of 15 residues. Germline lookup yields CDR1 SGHNT and CDR2 YENEEA. CDR3: CASSLGASGAYEQYF. In nucleotides, the CDR3 is TGTGCCAGCAGCTTAGGGGCTAGCGGGGCCTACGAGCAGTACTTC.

The chain carries TRBV6-5 and TRBJ2-1, with D possibly being TRBD2 (7 bases). CDR3 length: 13 residues. Trimming cost V 6 bases and J 15 bases, with 21 bases left between them. CDR1 and CDR2 from the germline V gene are MNHEY and SVGAGI. Here the CDR3 reads CASSVDGGRVAFF. The CDR3 nucleotides are TGTGCCAGCAGCGTGGACGGGGGGCGAGTCGCGTTCTTC.